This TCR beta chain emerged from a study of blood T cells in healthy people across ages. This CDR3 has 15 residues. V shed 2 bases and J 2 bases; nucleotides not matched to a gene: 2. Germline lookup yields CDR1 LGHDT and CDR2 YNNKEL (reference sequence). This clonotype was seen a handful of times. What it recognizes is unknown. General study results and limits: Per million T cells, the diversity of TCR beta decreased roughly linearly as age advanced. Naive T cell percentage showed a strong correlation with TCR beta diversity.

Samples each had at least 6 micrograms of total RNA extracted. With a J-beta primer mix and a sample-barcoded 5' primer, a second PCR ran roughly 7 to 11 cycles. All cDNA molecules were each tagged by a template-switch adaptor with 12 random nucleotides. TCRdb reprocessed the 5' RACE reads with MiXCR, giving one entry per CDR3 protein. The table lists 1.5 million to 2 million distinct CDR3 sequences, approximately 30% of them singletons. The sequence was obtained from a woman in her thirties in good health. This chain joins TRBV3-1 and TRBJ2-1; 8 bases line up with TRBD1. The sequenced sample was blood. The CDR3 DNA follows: TGTGCCAGCAGCCAACAGGGGGCCCCCTACAATGAGCAGTTCTTC. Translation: CASSQQGAPYNEQFF.